The T cell receptor beta chain under discussion was sequenced for a study of blood T cell repertoires in COVID-19. Study background: COVID-19 samples, acute and convalescent, were from the United States, Italy and Spain. Sources were T cells, B-cell-depleted T cells, or PBMCs; the material itself was cDNA or gDNA.

In the original workflow: Scientists estimated how many nucleated cells there were by amplifying reference gene primers. Here immunoSEQ multiplex PCR was the method, and the copy in TCRdb shows in-frame clones only, minus some. V and J calls plus clone size are reproduced from that table; the DNA served to infer D and trimming. The data show some 66,000 clones, 85% to 90% seen once. The CDR3 runs 15 residues. V dropped 4 bases and J dropped 5; count of bases not matched to a gene: 8. Germline V gene lookup returns CDR1 SGHNT and CDR2 YYREEE (reference sequence). The chain links TRBV5-4 to TRBJ1-1; 10 bases agree with TRBD1. The receptor's source is a woman aged 55-75 years with acute or convalescent COVID-19. Source material: peripheral blood. CDR3 protein: CASSPGDRGKTEAFF. DNA for the CDR3: TGTGCCAGCAGCCCAGGGGACAGGGGAAAGACTGAAGCTTTCTTT.